This T cell receptor (beta chain) was retrieved from a study of spatial heterogeneity in lung cancer. Study in general: Averaged across combinations, each unique TCR and UMI pairing appeared more than ten times in raw reads, which were uncorrected. Study-wide results and limits: TCRs found ubiquitously expanded in tumor appeared in blood more at resection than at follow-up.

Sample time point: sample taken at primary tumor resection. Unsorted whole RNA samples from tumor, nontumor lung or frozen PBMC were sequenced. Patients with untreated early-stage non-small cell lung cancer, numbering around 72, were the donors. On this clonotype: What it recognizes is unknown.

The germline V gene has CDR1 SGHRS and CDR2 YFSETQ. V lost 2 bases to trimming and J lost 3 bases, with 13 bases between them. The CDR3 covers 15 residues. All TCR cDNA molecules were individually tagged with a unique molecular identifier. TCRdb itself ran the 5' RACE reads through MiXCR, one entry per CDR3 protein. The profile shows approximately 40,000 distinct CDR3 sequences, 4% to 6% of them singletons. This receptor was identified in a female donor with early-stage non-small cell lung cancer. The V call is TRBV5-1, the J call TRBJ2-3; D remains ambiguous. The sequences come from PBMCs, collected at surgery. The CDR3 region has the DNA TGCGCCAGCAGCTTCATGGGCCCCCGGACAGATACGCAGTATTTT. The encoded protein is CASSFMGPRTDTQYF.